These 11 T cell receptor beta chains share one sample of origin, sequenced in a study of tumor-infiltrating lymphocytes in primary liver carcinoma. For blood RNA, unsorted whole blood served as the source, and germline DNA was extracted too. Starting from approximately 470 ng of total RNA, TCR beta cDNA was produced with a primer in the constant region. Library construction for TCR beta comprised three nested multiplex PCR rounds performed with slightly modified ARM-PCR. Amplification in the first two PCR rounds was performed using TRBV1-TRBV30 forward primers and a C-beta reverse primer for 10 cycles each. In TCRdb, the multiplex PCR reads were re-called with MiXCR into one record per CDR3 protein. This table holds approximately 330,000 distinct CDR3 sequences, 65% found once. Sequencing was performed on peripheral blood. Receptors originate from a man aged 35-49 years with primary liver carcinoma and hepatitis B virus infection.

Remarks on this clonotype: A single base separates this from a much larger clone, so it may be a read error. The J gene is TRBJ1-2, the V gene TRBV29-1; 8 nucleotides align to TRBD1. The CDR3 has 11 amino acids. Looked up from germline, CDR1 is SQVTM and CDR2 is ANQGSEA. The CDR3 coding sequence is TGCAACGCCCGGACAGGGTATGGCTACACCTTC. This sequence encodes CNARTGYGYTF.

This clonotype was observed many times. This chain joins TRBV11-2 and TRBJ2-5; the match to TRBD2 covers 12 bases. CDR3 length equals 17 residues. Germline CDR1 reads SGHAT; CDR2 reads FQNNGV. V trimming: 5 bases; J trimming: 5 bases; junction bases outside the gene matches: 12. This CDR3 is CASSPGVTSGRQETQYF. CDR3 sequence (DNA): TGTGCCAGCAGCCCGGGGGTGACTAGCGGGAGACAGGAGACCCAGTACTTC.

For this clonotype: Relative to the germline gene, one junction end is altered; a read error may explain this. The chain links TRBV30 to TRBJ2-5, with TRBD2 matching 7 bases. Germline lookup yields CDR1 GTSNPN and CDR2 SVGIG (reference sequence). The CDR3 length is 13 residues. In DNA, the CDR3 is TGCCCCTGGAGTGGGGGGGGATCAGAGACCCAGTACTTC. This translates into CPWSGGGSETQYF.

The chain combines TRBV25-1 with TRBJ2-7; D might be TRBD2 (6 bases). V lost 4 bases and J lost 3, with 13 bases in between. Germline V lookup: CDR1 MGHDK, CDR2 SYGVNS. CDR3 length: 14 amino acids. CDR3: CASSAGLAIYEQYF. CDR3 DNA: TGTGCCAGCAGTGCGGGGCTAGCGATCTACGAGCAGTACTTC.

As concerns this clonotype: This may stem from a read error, because a much larger clone lies one nucleotide away. The chain recombines TRBV10-3 with TRBJ2-7; D remains unclear. The germline V gene has CDR1 ENHRY and CDR2 SYGVKD. The ends were cut back, 6 bases at V and 2 bases at J, with 14 bases in the middle. The CDR3 totals 14 residues. The CDR3 sequence: CAISGRTNTYEQYF. The CDR3, as DNA: TGTGCCATCAGCGGCAGGACCAATACCTACGAGCAGTACTTC.

To note about this clonotype: One junction end disagrees with the germline gene, perhaps due to a read error. The rearrangement uses TRBV11-2 and TRBJ1-5; no firm D call. The germline CDR1 and CDR2 sequences are SGHAT and FQNNGV. The CDR3 covers 13 residues. CDR3 sequence (DNA): TGTGCCAGTACAGTGGCTGGCAATCAGCCCCAGCTTTTT. Protein: CASTVAGNQPQLF.

This clonotype came up many times. The chain uses TRBV11-2 and TRBJ2-3; D possibly corresponds to TRBD2 (6 bases). The length of the CDR3 is 20 residues. Trimming cost V 1 base and J 3 bases, with 26 bases left between them. Germline-derived CDR1 and CDR2 are SGHAT and FQNNGV. In DNA, the CDR3 is TGTGCCAGCAGCTTAGGCCGTTCACACGTTCTGACGGGAGTAACAGATACGCAGTATTTT. This codes for CASSLGRSHVLTGVTDTQYF.

With regard to this clonotype: One end of the junction is discordant with germline, which a read error may explain. The rearrangement uses TRBV11-2 and TRBJ2-1; D could derive from TRBD1 or TRBD2 (6 bases each). CDR1 is SGHAT and CDR2 is FQNNGV in the germline V gene. This CDR3 has 14 amino acids. The CDR3 coding sequence is TGTGCCAGCATCTTAAGGGGGGCGTGGGATGAGCAGTTCTTC. This codes for CASILRGAWDEQFF. Full variable domain (outside the CDR3, taken from reference TRBV11-2 and TRBJ2-1): EAGVAQSPRYKIIEKRQSVAFWCNPISGHATLYWYQQILGQGPKLLIQFQNNGVVDDSQLPKDRFSAERLKGVDSTLKIQPAKLEDSAVYLCASILRGAWDEQFFGPGTRLTVL.

This clonotype was found many times. V and J are TRBV10-3 and TRBJ2-1; 10 positions agree with TRBD1. This CDR3 is 14 amino acids long. CDR1 ENHRY and CDR2 SYGVKD come from the germline V gene. V lost 5 bases and J lost 10; bases outside the gene matches: 8. The chain's CDR3 is CAISLRQGAGEQFF. CDR3 sequence (DNA): TGTGCCATCAGTCTCAGACAGGGGGCGGGGGAGCAGTTCTTC.

About this clonotype: This may stem from a read error, because a much larger clone lies one nucleotide away. The V call is TRBV29-1, the J call TRBJ2-5, with D perhaps assigned TRBD1 or TRBD2 (6 bases each). In germline, CDR1 is SQVTM, CDR2 ANQGSEA. CDR3 length equals 13 residues. With 5 bases removed from V and 5 bases from J, the gap between germline ends came to 15 bases. The CDR3 protein is CSVTGRGVETQYF. The CDR3 bases are TGCAGCGTTACGGGAAGGGGGGTGGAGACCCAGTACTTC.

The rearrangement uses TRBV2 and TRBJ1-4, with a possible D match to TRBD1 (5 bases). V shed 6 bases and J shed 7 bases, with 12 bases lying between them. Germline lookup yields CDR1 SNHLY and CDR2 FYNNEI. The CDR3 sequence is 13 residues long. The CDR3 bases are TGTGCCAGCAGCCAGGGAGGCGGTGAAAAACTGTTTTTT. Translated, it gives CASSQGGGEKLFF.